These 8 T cell receptor beta chains came from one sample sequenced in a study of T cells in localized non-small cell lung cancer. TCRdb's copy holds only in-frame clones and misses some; the assay was immunoSEQ multiplex PCR. The profile shows tens of thousands of clones, approximately 82% of them singletons. Source: peripheral blood, taken before any cancer treatment. The origin of the receptors is a female donor over 55 with stage II squamous cell lung carcinoma.

The chain links TRBV6-4 to TRBJ2-1; TRBD2 agrees at 8 bases. Germline V gene data show CDR1 as MRHNA and CDR2 as SNTAGT. The CDR3 consists of 15 residues. Losses at the gene ends were 6 bases for V and 9 bases for J; bases not matched to a gene: 13. The CDR3 region has the DNA TGTGCCAGCAGCTCCGGGGGGGGGCCCTTGTCTGAGCAGTTCTTC. This encodes CASSSGGGPLSEQFF.

This clone has just a few counts. The chain employs TRBV19 and TRBJ2-2, with D possibly TRBD1 on 5 matching bases. The CDR3 sequence is 16 residues long. Germline V gene data show CDR1 as LNHDA and CDR2 as SQIVND (reference sequence). The V end lost 2 bases, the J end lost 5 bases, and 15 bases lay between the germline ends. CDR3 sequence reads: CASSIRQAGLTGELFF. As DNA, the CDR3 is TGTGCCAGTAGTATAAGGCAGGCAGGGTTGACCGGGGAGCTGTTTTTT.

This clone was detected only a few times. V and J are TRBV9 and TRBJ1-4, with D possibly matching TRBD1 (6 bases). V was trimmed by 3 bases and J by 5 bases, leaving 14 bases between them. This CDR3 contains 15 residues. The germline gives CDR1 SGDLS, CDR2 YYNGEE. CDR3 coding DNA: TGTGCCAGCAGCGGGGGGGCCCTCGCAAATGAAAAACTGTTTTTT. It specifies CASSGGALANEKLFF.

J is TRBJ2-7 and V is TRBV2, with D perhaps TRBD1 (8 bases). The CDR3 totals 13 residues. Germline lookup yields CDR1 SNHLY and CDR2 FYNNEI. V was clipped by 9 bases and J by 6 bases, with 18 bases between them. The CDR3 loop reads CARGGAGGGEQYF. CDR3 coding DNA: TGTGCCAGAGGGGGGGCAGGGGGCGGCGAGCAGTACTTC.

The chain recombines TRBV18 with TRBJ2-2; TRBD1 agrees at 8 bases. J gave up 1 base and V 3 bases, and 1 base lay outside the gene matches. The CDR3 runs to 15 residues. Germline CDR1 KGHSH, CDR2 LQKENI. The CDR3 loop is CASSPDRVNTGELFF. DNA for the CDR3: TGTGCCAGCTCACCGGACAGGGTGAACACCGGGGAGCTGTTTTTT.

The rearrangement uses TRBV19 and TRBJ1-1; no clear D. V shed 3 bases and J shed 1 base, with 9 bases lying between them. The CDR3 covers 14 residues. Germline V gene data show CDR1 as LNHDA and CDR2 as SQIVND (reference sequence). The chain's CDR3 is CASSIGGRNTEAFF. For the CDR3, the DNA is TGTGCCAGTAGTATTGGTGGCAGGAACACTGAAGCTTTCTTT.

The chain uses TRBV7-9 and TRBJ1-1; D is unclear. There are 13 residues in the CDR3. The V gene lost 5 bases and the J gene lost 4 bases, with 11 bases spanning the gap. Germline CDR1 SEHNR, CDR2 FQNEAQ (reference sequence). CDR3 region: CASSDLIGTEAFF. The CDR3 nucleotides are TGTGCCAGCAGCGACCTCATCGGCACTGAAGCTTTCTTT.

CDR3 sequence (DNA): TGTGCCAGCAGCTTGGACAGCAACTATGGCTACACCTTC. Translating it yields CASSLDSNYGYTF. The gene calls are TRBV5-6 and TRBJ1-2; no clear D. The germline gives CDR1 SGHDT, CDR2 YYEEEE. Trimming left V 0 bases short and J 2 bases short, with 5 bases between. CDR3 length: 13 residues.